This entry describes one TCR beta chain. Cohort allocation depended upon clinical history that participants reported. Contact with a PCR-confirmed or clinician-diagnosed COVID-19 case occurred within 2 weeks of entry. Original data processing: Using reference gene primer amplification, nucleated cell counts were estimated. The table came from immunoSEQ multiplex PCR; TCRdb's copy has only in-frame clones and leaves some out. V, J and clone size reflect that table, while D and trimming were determined from the DNA. The sample has 200,000 or so clones, 80% to 90% seen once; the top ten hold 4.8%. The sample belongs to a study of blood T cell repertoires in COVID-19. Per the germline V gene, CDR1 is LGHDT and CDR2 is YNNKEL (reference sequence). This CDR3 region has 15 residues. Trimming removed 3 bases from V and 2 bases from J; junction bases left unmatched: 6.

This clonotype was obtained from a woman in her 50s who had been exposed to COVID-19. The V and J genes are TRBV3-1 (or the pseudogene TRBV3-2) and TRBJ2-7; 8 bases are shared with TRBD2. The sequenced sample was PBMCs or T cells enriched from blood (not recorded which). This CDR3 reads CASSHSGGAAYEQYF. DNA for the CDR3: TGTGCCAGCAGCCATTCCGGGGGGGCGGCCTACGAGCAGTACTTC.